A single T cell receptor (beta chain) is shown here with its context. Its antigen is currently unknown. Germline values: CDR1 SEHNR, CDR2 FQNEAQ (reference sequence). The V gene end was trimmed by 1 base and the J gene end by 2 bases; junction bases not matched to a gene: 1. CDR3 size: 14 residues. This sample stems from a study of glioma-infiltrating T cells. Study-level results: Tissue-blood divergence was below expectation in non-neoplastic patients, above in gliomas.

TCR alpha and beta CDR3 regions were amplified from RNA using iRepertoire nested multiplex PCR. TCRdb re-analysed the multiplex PCR reads in MiXCR, keeping a single row per CDR3 protein. Of around 120,000 distinct CDR3 sequences detected, under 25% appear once; the ten largest clones hold about 30%. The chain is built from TRBV7-9 and TRBJ2-7; 8 nucleotides align to TRBD1. The clonotype was recovered from a human donor with low-grade glioma or glioblastoma, undergoing nonglioma brain surgery, or in good health (not recorded which). The sequenced sample was glioma tissue, nonneoplastic brain tissue, or PBMCs (not recorded which). The CDR3 DNA follows: TGTGCCAGCAGCTTAGGGACAGGGACCTACGAGCAGTACGTC. This encodes CASSLGTGTYEQYV.